Below are 19 T cell receptor beta chains sequenced from a single sample in a study of identifying expanded T cells in peripheral blood. Measured with immunoSEQ multiplex PCR; TCRdb has only the in-frame clones, and not every one. The data contain tens of thousands of clones, 80% to 85% of them seen just once; the ten biggest clones take up less than 20%. Sequences were obtained from blood. These receptors were taken from a person aged 18 to 75 in good health.

For this clone: A junction boundary mismatches the germline segment, possibly from a read error. This chain joins TRBV27 and TRBJ1-4; D unclear. The CDR3 has 13 amino acids. Germline CDR1 MNHEY, CDR2 SMNVEV (reference sequence). CDR3 sequence reads: CASSSGRRETLFF. CDR3 nucleotides: TGTGCCAGCAGTTCCGGACGGCGAGAAACACTGTTTTTT.

This sequence joins TRBV7-2 and TRBJ1-2, with TRBD1 matching over 8 bases. Looked up from germline, CDR1 is SGHTA and CDR2 is FQGNSA. This CDR3 region has 14 residues. The V gene end was trimmed by 5 bases and the J gene end by 5 bases; junction bases not matched to a gene: 7. The CDR3 spells CASSPADRAYGYTF. The CDR3 DNA reads TGTGCCAGCAGCCCCGCGGACAGGGCGTATGGCTACACCTTC.

The V and J genes are TRBV2 and TRBJ2-2, with D perhaps TRBD2 (6 bases). V lost 5 bases and J 3 bases, leaving 10 bases between the germline ends. Germline V CDR1 and CDR2: SNHLY, FYNNEI. The CDR3 is 14 residues long. In DNA form, the CDR3 reads TGTGCCAGCAGTAGCGGGCCCCACACCGGGGAGCTGTTTTTT. Protein: CASSSGPHTGELFF.

The CDR3, as DNA: TGCGCCAGCAGCTTGGAAATCAGCGGGAGCCCCACGGAGCAGTTCTTC. It is translated as CASSLEISGSPTEQFF. The gene calls are TRBV5-1 and TRBJ2-1, with 8 bases that match TRBD2. After removal of 0 bases from V and 10 bases from J, the junction contained 12 bases not matched to a gene. The CDR3 consists of 16 residues. From germline, CDR1 is SGHRS and CDR2 YFSETQ. The variable domain in full, completed from reference TRBV5-1 and TRBJ2-1, reads KAGVTQTPRYLIKTRGQQVTLSCSPISGHRSVSWYQQTPGQGLQFLFEYFSETQRNKGNFPGRFSGRQFSNSRSEMNVSTLELGDSALYLCASSLEISGSPTEQFFGPGTRLTVL.

In its sample, this clone was seen once. This chain joins TRBV18 and TRBJ2-5; the D is unclear. The CDR3 length is 11 residues. Germline lookup yields CDR1 KGHSH and CDR2 LQKENI. V lost 8 bases and J 4 bases, leaving 8 bases between the germline ends. CDR3 region: CASVNGETQYF. In nucleotides, the CDR3 is TGTGCCAGCGTCAATGGAGAGACCCAGTACTTC.

This chain joins TRBV4-2 and TRBJ2-1; D might be TRBD2 (6 bases). Germline V gene lookup returns CDR1 LGHNA and CDR2 YNFKEQ. The V end was cut by 1 base, the J end by 7 bases, with 11 bases between. CDR3 length equals 14 residues. CDR3 region: CASSQVAGMNEQFF. The CDR3 coding sequence is TGTGCCAGCAGCCAAGTGGCGGGGATGAATGAGCAGTTCTTC.

The rearrangement uses TRBV30 and TRBJ2-6; TRBD1 agrees at 9 bases. Germline V gene data show CDR1 as GTSNPN and CDR2 as SVGIG (reference sequence). This CDR3 comprises 16 residues. With V trimmed by 0 bases and J by 2 bases, 2 bases remained unmatched. CDR3 loop: CAWSVGTGTGANVLTF. In nucleotides, the CDR3 is TGTGCCTGGAGTGTAGGGACAGGGACTGGGGCCAACGTCCTGACTTTC.

J is TRBJ2-1 and V is TRBV28; 15 bases are a match to TRBD2. J lost 7 bases, V lost 5 bases, and 6 bases had no gene match. The CDR3 is 16 residues long. Germline V lookup: CDR1 MDHEN, CDR2 SYDVKM. CDR3 bases: TGTGCCAGCAGTACCTGGGGACTAGCGGGAGGTAATGAGCAGTTCTTC. It specifies CASSTWGLAGGNEQFF.

V is TRBV11-3 and J is TRBJ2-2; D is undetermined. V lost 4 bases, J lost 3 bases, and 6 bases lay in between. The germline CDR1 and CDR2 sequences are SGHNT and YENEEA. The CDR3 spans 13 residues. The CDR3 region is CASSWSYTGELFF. DNA for the CDR3: TGTGCCAGCAGCTGGAGCTACACCGGGGAGCTGTTTTTT.

The rearrangement joins TRBV19 to TRBJ2-6, with D unclear. This CDR3 region has 13 residues. Trimming removed 6 bases from V and 0 bases from J, with 3 bases in between. CDR1 and CDR2 from the germline V gene are LNHDA and SQIVND (reference sequence). The CDR3, as DNA: TGTGCCAGTAGCGACTCTGGGGCCAACGTCCTGACTTTC. The encoded protein is CASSDSGANVLTF.

This clone showed up just a few times. The V call is TRBV30, the J call TRBJ2-7, with a tentative D call TRBD1 (7 bases). The V end lost 0 bases, the J end lost 2 bases, and 14 bases lay between the germline ends. Germline lookup yields CDR1 GTSNPN and CDR2 SVGIG (reference sequence). The CDR3 sequence is 15 residues long. CDR3 DNA: TGTGCCTGGAGTGTAGGGGGCGGGACTCCCTACGAGCAGTACTTC. It is translated as CAWSVGGGTPYEQYF.

This chain connects TRBV27 to TRBJ2-5; TRBD1 aligns across 10 bases. The V gene end was trimmed by 2 bases and the J gene end by 5 bases; junction bases not matched to a gene: 8. Germline CDR1 and CDR2: MNHEY and SMNVEV (reference sequence). This CDR3 spans 16 amino acids. CDR3 bases: TGTGCCAGCAGTTTAGCGGGACAGGGGCGGTTGGAGACCCAGTACTTC. Residues: CASSLAGQGRLETQYF.

The chain carries TRBV5-1 and TRBJ2-7; perhaps TRBD1 as D (6 bases). This CDR3 spans 15 amino acids. Trimming took off 1 base at V and 7 bases at J, with 18 bases between the two ends. The germline V gene encodes CDR1 SGHRS and CDR2 YFSETQ. The CDR3 bases are TGCGCCAGCAGCTTGACAGGGAACCCCACAGAAGAGCAGTACTTC. Protein product: CASSLTGNPTEEQYF.

The chain combines TRBV9 with TRBJ2-3; the match to TRBD2 covers 12 bases. The CDR3 is 16 residues long. The ends lost 1 base at V and 3 bases at J; junction bases unmatched: 3. The germline V gene encodes CDR1 SGDLS and CDR2 YYNGEE. The CDR3 sequence is CASSVLAGGYTDTQYF. The CDR3 DNA sequence: TGTGCCAGCAGCGTACTAGCGGGAGGGTATACAGATACGCAGTATTTT.

The chain couples TRBV19 to TRBJ2-5, with 7 nucleotides matching TRBD2. V shed 2 bases, J shed 2 bases, and the junction held 8 bases outside the gene matches. The germline gives CDR1 LNHDA, CDR2 SQIVND (reference sequence). The CDR3 totals 16 residues. Here the CDR3 DNA reads TGTGCCAGTAGTATAATGATGGCTAGCGGTCAAGAGACCCAGTACTTC. Its translation is CASSIMMASGQETQYF.

This rearrangement joins TRBV29-1 to TRBJ2-7; 9 positions agree with TRBD1. The length of the CDR3 is 15 residues. The trim removed 5 bases at V and 0 bases at J, leaving 8 bases unmatched. From germline, CDR1 is SQVTM and CDR2 ANQGSEA. Here the CDR3 reads CSVRNRDRDSYEQYF. The CDR3, as DNA: TGCAGCGTTCGGAACCGGGACAGGGACTCCTACGAGCAGTACTTC.

This clone was seen only a few times. V gene TRBV4-2 combines with J gene TRBJ2-7, with 7 bases lining up with TRBD2. Germline V lookup: CDR1 LGHNA, CDR2 YNFKEQ. Trimming removed 6 bases from V and 2 bases from J; junction bases left unmatched: 10. The CDR3 has 15 residues. As DNA, the CDR3 is TGTGCCAGCAGAGACACCGGGACTACTACCTACGAGCAGTACTTC. It yields the protein CASRDTGTTTYEQYF.

This sequence joins TRBV2 and TRBJ1-2; no definite D call. V was shortened by 3 bases and J by 8 bases, with 13 bases between the two germline ends. CDR3 size: 13 residues. Per the germline V gene, CDR1 is SNHLY and CDR2 is FYNNEI. The CDR3 loop reads CASSESGTGGYTF. CDR3 coding DNA: TGTGCCAGCAGTGAGTCCGGAACGGGGGGCTACACCTTC.

The chain is built from TRBV15 and TRBJ1-1, with 7 bases that match TRBD1. CDR1 is LNHNV, CDR2 YYDKDF, per germline (reference sequence). V gave up 1 base and J gave up 0 bases; unmatched junction bases: 2. The CDR3 is 15 residues long. CDR3: CATSRAGQMNTEAFF. The CDR3 DNA sequence: TGTGCCACCAGCAGAGCGGGACAGATGAACACTGAAGCTTTCTTT.